These 26 T cell receptor beta chains originate from one sample sequenced in a study of cytomegalovirus exposure and HLA in healthy donors. PCR used 60 Vbeta primers and 13 Jbeta primers. Measured with immunoSEQ multiplex PCR; TCRdb has only the in-frame clones, and not every one. The sample shows more than 150,000 clones, about 86% of them seen only once. Sequencing was performed on PBMCs. All receptors derive from a woman between 18 and 29 years old in good health and CMV-seropositive.

The chain recombines TRBV7-9 with TRBJ2-7; perhaps TRBD2 as D (5 bases). V was clipped by 4 bases and J by 4 bases, with 14 bases between them. Germline assignment: CDR1 SEHNR and CDR2 FQNEAQ (reference sequence). This CDR3 has 14 amino acids. CDR3 region: CASSSSSSVYEQYF. CDR3 in DNA: TGTGCCAGCAGCTCCTCTAGTAGCGTATACGAGCAGTACTTC. Based on the CDR3 plus reference TRBV7-9 and TRBJ2-7, the full variable domain is DTGVSQNPRHKITKRGQNVTFRCDPISEHNRLYWYRQTLGQGPEFLTYFQNEAQLEKSRLLSDRFSAERPKGSFSTLEIQRTEQGDSAMYLCASSSSSSVYEQYFGPGTRLTVT.

The chain recombines TRBV18 with TRBJ2-7; TRBD1 agrees at 8 bases. CDR3 size: 14 residues. With V trimmed by 2 bases and J by 2 bases, 2 bases remained unmatched. Germline V gene lookup returns CDR1 KGHSH and CDR2 LQKENI. The CDR3 nucleotides read TGTGCCAGCTCACCAAGGACAGGGACCTACGAGCAGTACTTC. Amino acid sequence: CASSPRTGTYEQYF.

This clone showed up just a few times. The chain uses TRBV25-1 and TRBJ1-2, with no clear D. In germline, CDR1 is MGHDK, CDR2 SYGVNS. Trimming cost V 8 bases and J 7 bases, with 11 bases left between them. The CDR3 length is 11 residues. The CDR3 sequence is CASLDGTGYTF. CDR3 bases: TGTGCCAGCCTAGACGGAACTGGCTACACCTTC.

This clone turned up a few times. The chain employs TRBV6-1 and TRBJ1-2; 10 bases map to TRBD1. CDR1 and CDR2 (germline): MNHNS, SASEGT. The CDR3 runs 15 residues. V lost 8 bases, J lost 6 bases, and 12 bases stayed unmatched. The CDR3 region is CASEKMTGGADGYTF. The CDR3 bases are TGTGCCAGCGAAAAAATGACAGGGGGCGCGGATGGCTACACCTTC.

The chain carries TRBV6-5 and TRBJ2-3; weak D call: TRBD1 (6 bases). The germline V gene has CDR1 MNHEY and CDR2 SVGAGI. Trimming pared 6 bases from V and 4 bases from J, leaving 8 bases between. The CDR3 length is 12 residues. Here the CDR3 reads CASRQGPDTQYF. DNA of the CDR3: TGTGCCAGCAGACAGGGCCCAGATACGCAGTATTTT.

The chain combines TRBV11-2 with TRBJ2-7; perhaps TRBD1 as D (5 bases). The V gene's germline CDR1 is SGHAT and CDR2 FQNNGV. This CDR3 region has 14 residues. Trimming left V 1 base short and J 2 bases short, with 9 bases between. The CDR3 DNA follows: TGTGCCAGCAGCTTAGTAGCAGGGACCTACGAGCAGTACTTC. Protein product: CASSLVAGTYEQYF. Drawing the rest from reference TRBV11-2 and TRBJ2-7, the complete variable domain is EAGVAQSPRYKIIEKRQSVAFWCNPISGHATLYWYQQILGQGPKLLIQFQNNGVVDDSQLPKDRFSAERLKGVDSTLKIQPAKLEDSAVYLCASSLVAGTYEQYFGPGTRLTVT.

The chain links TRBV7-8 to TRBJ1-6; TRBD1 might be the D (5 bases). The V gene lost 5 bases and the J gene lost 5 bases, with 16 bases spanning the gap. The V gene's germline CDR1 is SGHVS and CDR2 FQNEAQ. This CDR3 has 16 residues. CDR3 in amino acids: CASSLQRGFNNSPLHF. CDR3 bases: TGTGCCAGCAGCCTGCAAAGGGGCTTTAATAATTCACCCCTCCACTTT.

The J gene is TRBJ2-3, the V gene TRBV4-1, with a weak D call TRBD2 (7 bases). V lost 5 bases and J 5 bases, leaving 20 bases between the germline ends. This CDR3 is built from 16 residues. CDR1 and CDR2 (germline): MGHRA, YSYEKL. The CDR3: CASSSSGRGQGDTQYF. The DNA for the CDR3 is TGCGCCAGCAGCTCGTCGGGGCGGGGGCAGGGAGATACGCAGTATTTT.

The chain combines TRBV19 with TRBJ2-1; 7 positions agree with TRBD2. The CDR3 runs 15 residues. V lost 3 bases to trimming and J lost 7 bases; unmatched junction nucleotides: 9. Germline lookup yields CDR1 LNHDA and CDR2 SQIVND (reference sequence). The CDR3 region is CASSIGSGGNNEQFF. The CDR3, as DNA: TGTGCCAGTAGTATCGGGTCCGGGGGGAATAATGAGCAGTTCTTC.

In nucleotides, the CDR3 is TGTGCCAGCAGTTCTATTAACCTGAATGAGCAGTTCTTC. It yields the protein CASSSINLNEQFF. The chain combines TRBV6-5 with TRBJ2-1; D is unresolved. Trimming pared 4 bases from V and 7 bases from J, leaving 11 bases between. This CDR3 region has 13 residues. Germline V lookup: CDR1 MNHEY, CDR2 SVGAGI.

This clone was found a few times. V usage is TRBV14 and J usage is TRBJ2-5; perhaps TRBD2 as D (5 bases). In germline, CDR1 is SGHDN, CDR2 FVKESK. This CDR3 comprises 15 residues. Trimming left V 4 bases short and J 4 bases short, with 16 bases between. The CDR3 spells CASSPGTLLRETQYF. DNA of the CDR3: TGTGCCAGCAGCCCGGGAACACTCCTCCGAGAGACCCAGTACTTC.

In DNA, the CDR3 is TGTGCCAGCAGTTACCTTCCGGGGTCGTACGAGCAGTACTTC. The encoded protein is CASSYLPGSYEQYF. This sequence joins TRBV7-6 and TRBJ2-7, with a weak D call TRBD2 (5 bases). The germline CDR1 and CDR2 sequences are SGHVS and FNYEAQ. The CDR3 totals 14 residues. V shed 6 bases and J shed 4 bases, with 16 bases lying between them. Complete variable domain (other parts from reference TRBV7-6 and TRBJ2-7): GAGVSQSPRYKVTKRGQDVALRCDPISGHVSLYWYRQALGQGPEFLTYFNYEAQQDKSGLPNDRFSAERPEGSISTLTIQRTEQRDSAMYRCASSYLPGSYEQYFGPGTRLTVT.

The CDR3 nucleotides are TGTGCCAGTAGCGGAACAAAGCGGGGGCCCTACAATGAGCAGTTCTTC. Protein product: CASSGTKRGPYNEQFF. This sequence joins TRBV19 and TRBJ2-1, with TRBD2 identical over 8 bases. J lost 2 bases, V lost 6 bases, and 9 bases had no gene match. CDR1 and CDR2 from the germline V gene are LNHDA and SQIVND (reference sequence). The CDR3 sequence is 16 residues long. Looking up the rest from reference TRBV19 and TRBJ2-1 gives the full variable domain: DGGITQSPKYLFRKEGQNVTLSCEQNLNHDAMYWYRQDPGQGLRLIYYSQIVNDFQKGDIAEGYSVSREKKESFPLTVTSAQKNPTAFYLCASSGTKRGPYNEQFFGPGTRLTVL.

In this sample, this clone turned up once. The chain links TRBV5-6 to TRBJ2-5; a possible D gene is TRBD1 (5 bases). Per the germline V gene, CDR1 is SGHDT and CDR2 is YYEEEE. Trimming removed 6 bases from V and 4 bases from J, with 13 bases in between. CDR3 length: 13 residues. CDR3 region: CASNGHLRETQYF. DNA for the CDR3: TGTGCCAGCAACGGACACCTGCGAGAGACCCAGTACTTC.

The gene calls are TRBV18 and TRBJ1-6; D may be TRBD1 (5 bases). Germline assignment: CDR1 KGHSH and CDR2 LQKENI. CDR3 size: 15 residues. V was shortened by 3 bases and J by 4 bases, with 10 bases between the two germline ends. The chain's CDR3 is CASSPEAGYNSPLHF. The CDR3 coding sequence is TGTGCCAGCTCACCCGAGGCAGGGTATAATTCACCCCTCCACTTT.

V usage is TRBV6-5 and J usage is TRBJ1-6; tentatively, D is TRBD1 (5 bases). CDR1 MNHEY and CDR2 SVGAGI come from the germline V gene. V was shortened by 4 bases and J by 9 bases, with 16 bases between the two germline ends. The CDR3 consists of 15 residues. CDR3 sequence: CASSFGQMFGSPLHF. The DNA of the CDR3 is TGTGCCAGCAGTTTTGGACAAATGTTTGGTTCACCCCTCCACTTT.

The rearrangement uses TRBV4-1 and TRBJ2-3, with 7 positions matching TRBD2. CDR3 size: 18 residues. Germline V gene sequence: CDR1 MGHRA, CDR2 YSYEKL. The J segment lost 2 bases and the V segment lost 1 base, leaving 12 bases of the junction unmatched. The CDR3 DNA reads as TGCGCCAGCAGCCAAGTGTGGGGTGCGGGGGAGTTCACAGATACGCAGTATTTT. It codes for CASSQVWGAGEFTDTQYF.

A note on this clone: Its ends do not fully match the called genes, so a read error is possible. The rearrangement uses TRBV23-1 and TRBJ1-4; D not certain. TRBV23-1 is treated as an ORF (open reading frame) with a function not yet certain. The CDR3 totals 8 residues. CDR3 coding DNA: TGCGCCAGCAGTCGTGAGTCGTTT. It yields the protein CASSRESF.

The J gene is TRBJ2-6, the V gene TRBV19; no firm D call. The germline V and J ends were trimmed by 5 bases and 0 bases, with 11 bases remaining between them. The CDR3 has 16 amino acids. Germline CDR1 LNHDA, CDR2 SQIVND (reference sequence). The chain's CDR3 is CASSQVAGSGANVLTF. CDR3 coding DNA: TGTGCCAGTAGTCAGGTGGCAGGCTCTGGGGCCAACGTCCTGACTTTC.

The chain employs TRBV5-1 and TRBJ2-5; D not resolved. Gene TRBJ2-7 matches the end of the DNA better, so the J call may be wrong. The CDR3 is 15 amino acids. Germline V lookup: CDR1 SGHRS, CDR2 YFSETQ. The CDR3 DNA is TGCGCCAGCAGCTTGAGTAGTCGAGCCGCCTACGAGCAGTACTTC. It yields the protein CASSLSSRAAYEQYF.

The chain employs TRBV7-3 and TRBJ2-5, with D possibly matching TRBD2 (6 bases). Trimming took off 1 base at V and 2 bases at J, with 11 bases between the two ends. Germline V CDR1 and CDR2: SGHTA, FQGTGA. CDR3 length: 15 residues. CDR3 region: CASSLNGGVQETQYF. The CDR3 DNA is TGTGCCAGCAGCTTAAATGGAGGGGTTCAAGAGACCCAGTACTTC.

This sequence joins TRBV7-2 and TRBJ1-5, with TRBD1 as a possible D gene (6 bases). V was pared by 4 bases and J by 0 bases, with 10 bases between. This CDR3 has 15 residues. Per germline, CDR1 SGHTA and CDR2 FQGNSA. CDR3 loop: CASSSGDNSNQPQHF. The CDR3 DNA is TGTGCCAGCAGCTCAGGGGACAATAGCAATCAGCCCCAGCATTTT.

This sequence joins TRBV6-5 and TRBJ2-3, with D possibly matching TRBD2 (5 bases). CDR3 size: 16 residues. Germline lookup yields CDR1 MNHEY and CDR2 SVGAGI. Trimming shortened V by 2 bases and J by 0 bases, and 12 bases separated the two germline ends. The CDR3 spells CASSYREGASTDTQYF. The DNA of the CDR3 is TGTGCCAGCAGTTACAGAGAGGGAGCTAGCACAGATACGCAGTATTTT.

CDR3: CASSVEARANYGYTF. DNA for the CDR3: TGTGCCAGCAGCGTAGAGGCCAGGGCTAACTATGGCTACACCTTC. The genes are TRBV9 and TRBJ1-2; a possible D gene is TRBD1 (5 bases). The ends were cut back, 0 bases at V and 0 bases at J, with 9 bases in the middle. The germline V gene has CDR1 SGDLS and CDR2 YYNGEE. The CDR3 has 15 amino acids.

The J gene is TRBJ1-1, the V gene TRBV5-1; D is unresolved. Germline CDR1 and CDR2: SGHRS and YFSETQ. Trimming took off 5 bases at V and 6 bases at J, with 8 bases between the two ends. CDR3 length equals 11 residues. CDR3 amino acids: CASSTGAEAFF. The CDR3 nucleotides read TGCGCCAGCAGTACGGGAGCTGAAGCTTTCTTT.

The chain links TRBV6-5 to TRBJ2-1, with 7 bases matching TRBD1. The germline gives CDR1 MNHEY, CDR2 SVGAGI. This CDR3 spans 15 amino acids. V was clipped by 7 bases and J by 8 bases; unmatched bases: 14. The CDR3 loop reads CASTARDSGSDEQFF. Written as DNA, the CDR3 is TGTGCCAGCACCGCCCGGGACAGCGGCTCCGATGAGCAGTTCTTC.